This TCR beta chain was documented in a study of molecular identifiers for immune sequencing clone quantification. The germline V gene encodes CDR1 MNHEY and CDR2 SVGEGT. The V segment lost 2 bases and the J segment 2 bases; nucleotides outside the gene matches: 0. The CDR3 consists of 13 residues. Study findings and constraints: More than 98% of effector molecules, versus under 1% of naive-cell molecules, belonged to clones above 20 RNA copies.

About this clonotype itself: Its antigen is unknown. No conserved phenylalanine or tryptophan ends this CDR3, so it is likely a read error.

TCRdb reprocessed the PCR reads via MiXCR and lists one record per CDR3 protein. The sample holds under 100,000 distinct CDR3 sequences; roughly 23% are singletons and the top ten take 0.78%. When naive CD8 T cells were sorted, they were gated as CD8+CD4-CCR7+CD45RA+. The clonotype comes from a human donor in good health. Some libraries in this study had Jurkat cell RNA spiked in. The material sequenced was naive CD8+ T cells from blood, with Jurkat cell RNA spiked in. Subset denoted: FACS-sorted CD8+CD4-CCR7+CD45RA+ naive T cells. V usage is TRBV6-2 or TRBV6-3 and J usage is TRBJ2-7; 7 nucleotides agree with TRBD2. The CDR3 bases are TGTGCCAGCAGTTACGGGACTACCTACGAGCAGTACCTC. This sequence encodes CASSYGTTYEQYL.